What follows are 7 T cell receptor beta chains derived from one specimen sequenced in a study of blood T cells in healthy people across ages. Next came a second PCR, run for about 7 to 12 cycles, which used a sample-barcoded 5' primer along with a J-beta primer mix. One entry per CDR3 protein results from TCRdb running MiXCR on the 5' RACE reads. The sample holds about 730,000 distinct CDR3 sequences, roughly two fifths seen once. Source material: blood. These receptors all stem from a woman aged 60 to 75 in good health.

The V and J genes are TRBV12-3 or TRBV12-4 and TRBJ1-2; 10 bases agree with TRBD1. V gave up 3 bases and J gave up 8 bases; unmatched junction bases: 6. The CDR3 is made up of 14 amino acids. Here the CDR3 reads CASSFGGQGLGYTF. CDR3 in DNA: TGTGCCAGCAGTTTCGGGGGACAGGGGTTGGGCTACACCTTC.

The chain joins TRBV6-2 or TRBV6-3 to TRBJ2-1, with 11 bases matching TRBD1. Germline-derived CDR1 and CDR2 are MNHEY and SVGEGT. This CDR3 spans 17 amino acids. Trimming took 2 bases from V and 4 from J; bases not matched to a gene: 7. CDR3 sequence (DNA): TGTGCCAGCAGTTACCACGGGACAGGGGGTTCTTACAATGAGCAGTTCTTC. It encodes CASSYHGTGGSYNEQFF.

The chain employs TRBV7-2 and TRBJ2-1; 11 positions agree with TRBD2. CDR1 and CDR2 from the germline V gene are SGHTA and FQGNSA. The length of the CDR3 is 14 residues. The V and J ends lost 7 bases and 13 bases, in that order; junction bases with no gene match: 12. The CDR3 region has the DNA TGTGCCAGCAACCTAGGGACTAGCGGTTCGAATCAGTTCTTC. Its translation is CASNLGTSGSNQFF.

The genes are TRBV5-5 and TRBJ1-5; D may be TRBD1 (5 bases). Per germline, CDR1 SGHKS and CDR2 YYEKEE (reference sequence). V gave up 4 bases and J gave up 7 bases, with 15 bases separating them. CDR3 size: 14 residues. CDR3 in amino acids: CASSQTGPGQPQHF. The CDR3 coding sequence is TGTGCCAGCAGCCAGACGGGGCCTGGACAGCCCCAGCATTTT. The complete variable domain, with remaining parts taken from reference TRBV5-5 and TRBJ1-5, reads DAGVTQSPTHLIKTRGQQVTLRCSPISGHKSVSWYQQVLGQGPQFIFQYYEKEERGRGNFPDRFSARQFPNYSSELNVNALLLGDSALYLCASSQTGPGQPQHFGDGTRLSIL.

Comment on this clonotype: A read error may explain this, as a much larger clone is one base away. The V and J genes are TRBV9 and TRBJ2-7; D gene unclear. The end of the DNA aligns better with TRBJ2-5, so the J call may be wrong. In germline, CDR1 is SGDLS, CDR2 YYNGEE. The CDR3 totals 12 residues. The CDR3: CASNANGETQYF. Written as DNA, the CDR3 is TGTGCCAGCAACGCCAACGGGGAGACCCAGTACTTC.

The chain recombines TRBV7-2 with TRBJ2-4; possibly TRBD1 for D (6 bases). TRBJ2-7 explains the end of the DNA better; the J call may be wrong. Germline V lookup: CDR1 SGHTA, CDR2 FQGNSA. The CDR3 has 13 residues. As DNA, the CDR3 is TGTGCCAGCAGCTTAGTGGGACACCCCGAGCAGTACTTC. Its protein product is CASSLVGHPEQYF.

V is TRBV7-9 and J is TRBJ2-5; D not certain. The CDR3 is 13 amino acids. Trimming took off 6 bases at V and 4 bases at J, with 12 bases between the two ends. Germline CDR1 is SEHNR and CDR2 is FQNEAQ (reference sequence). CDR3 sequence reads: CASRDGWGETQYF. The CDR3, as DNA: TGTGCCAGCAGAGACGGATGGGGAGAGACCCAGTACTTC.